A selection of T cell receptor beta chains follows, all from one sample in a study of patients and donors after allogeneic stem cell transplantation. TCRdb processed the RT-PCR reads anew with MiXCR; each CDR3 protein has one entry. The top ten hold approximately 75% of the sample, which has about 40,000 distinct CDR3 sequences, roughly 30% seen once. What was sequenced was blood, either unsorted or a sorted T cell fraction (not recorded which). These receptors were collected from a human donor who was either an allogeneic HSCT recipient or a stem cell or donor lymphocyte infusion donor (not recorded which). It is not recorded whose cells these are; they may come from a transplant donor. CDR3s include the opening cysteine and the closing phenylalanine or tryptophan. Each record gives: clone size, V gene, D gene, J gene, CDR3 protein, CDR3 DNA. The D gene is left open where the match is weak. Expanded clones are given a class, and other clones once, few, many or no size at all.

abundance: once
v_gene: TRBV4-2
d_gene: TRBD2
j_gene: TRBJ2-1
CDR3aa: CASSHGTSGMSSYNEQFF
CDR3nt: TGTGCCAGCAGCCACGGGACTAGCGGGATGAGCTCCTACAATGAGCAGTTCTTC

abundance: -
v_gene: TRBV7-2
d_gene: -
j_gene: TRBJ1-1
CDR3aa: CASSFGQGWMEAFF
CDR3nt: TGTGCCAGCAGCTTTGGGCAGGGATGGATGGAAGCTTTCTTT

abundance: -
v_gene: TRBV7-2
d_gene: -
j_gene: TRBJ1-5
CDR3aa: CASSFIAFASNQPQHF
CDR3nt: TGTGCCAGCAGCTTCATCGCGTTCGCTAGCAATCAGCCCCAGCATTTT

abundance: -
v_gene: TRBV7-2
d_gene: -
j_gene: TRBJ2-5
CDR3aa: CASSLVETQYF
CDR3nt: TGTGCCAGCAGCTTAGTAGAGACCCAGTACTTC

abundance: few
v_gene: TRBV3-1
d_gene: TRBD2
j_gene: TRBJ2-7
CDR3aa: CASSPIAGSSYEQYF
CDR3nt: TGTGCCAGCAGCCCTATAGCGGGTAGCTCCTACGAGCAGTACTTC

abundance: few
v_gene: TRBV4-1
d_gene: TRBD2
j_gene: TRBJ2-1
CDR3aa: CASRSYGGLSGAFNEQFF
CDR3nt: TGCGCCAGCAGATCCTACGGGGGGCTTAGCGGGGCCTTCAATGAGCAGTTCTTC

abundance: -
v_gene: TRBV7-2
d_gene: -
j_gene: TRBJ1-6
CDR3aa: CASSLVGATSYNSPLHF
CDR3nt: TGTGCCAGCAGCTTAGTCGGGGCGACATCCTATAATTCACCCCTCCACTTT

abundance: -
v_gene: TRBV5-1
d_gene: -
j_gene: TRBJ1-3
CDR3aa: CASSRGPGYGNTIYF
CDR3nt: TGCGCCAGCAGCCGGGGCCCAGGTTACGGAAACACCATATATTTT

abundance: -
v_gene: TRBV5-5
d_gene: TRBD1
j_gene: TRBJ2-7
CDR3aa: CASTWQGARIHEQYF
CDR3nt: TGTGCCAGCACCTGGCAGGGGGCCAGGATCCACGAGCAGTACTTC

abundance: -
v_gene: TRBV5-1
d_gene: TRBD1
j_gene: TRBJ1-2
CDR3aa: CASTQSPAGGSYTF
CDR3nt: TGCGCCAGCACCCAAAGTCCGGCAGGGGGTAGCTACACCTTC

abundance: -
v_gene: TRBV6-5
d_gene: -
j_gene: TRBJ1-5
CDR3aa: CASKGGAGNQPQHF
CDR3nt: TGTGCCAGCAAGGGAGGGGCAGGCAATCAGCCCCAGCATTTT

abundance: many
v_gene: TRBV10-3
d_gene: -
j_gene: TRBJ1-2
CDR3aa: CAIRANYGYTF
CDR3nt: TGTGCCATCAGAGCTAACTATGGCTACACCTTC

abundance: few
v_gene: TRBV6-5
d_gene: -
j_gene: TRBJ1-4
CDR3aa: CASSLDAINEKLFF
CDR3nt: TGTGCCAGCAGTTTGGACGCCATTAATGAAAAACTGTTTTTT

abundance: -
v_gene: TRBV14
d_gene: TRBD2
j_gene: TRBJ2-4
CDR3aa: CASSREAGGPKNIQYF
CDR3nt: TGTGCCAGCAGCCGAGAAGCGGGAGGGCCCAAAAACATTCAGTACTTC

abundance: few
v_gene: TRBV20-1
d_gene: -
j_gene: TRBJ2-3
CDR3aa: CSAMSRFTSTDTQYF
CDR3nt: TGCAGTGCTATGTCCCGCTTCACTAGCACAGATACGCAGTATTTT

abundance: few
v_gene: TRBV18
d_gene: TRBD1
j_gene: TRBJ1-5
CDR3aa: CASSPRQGAKPQHF
CDR3nt: TGTGCCAGCTCACCACGCCAGGGGGCAAAGCCCCAGCATTTT

abundance: -
v_gene: TRBV7-3
d_gene: -
j_gene: TRBJ1-4
CDR3aa: CASSLTWVGEKLFF
CDR3nt: TGTGCCAGCAGCTTGACATGGGTGGGCGAAAAACTGTTTTTT

abundance: -
v_gene: TRBV4-3
d_gene: TRBD2
j_gene: TRBJ2-7
CDR3aa: CASSQDGGASGANRQYF
CDR3nt: TGCGCCAGCAGCCAAGATGGGGGAGCTAGCGGAGCCAATCGGCAGTACTTC

abundance: -
v_gene: TRBV6-5
d_gene: TRBD1
j_gene: TRBJ2-7
CDR3aa: CASRTRTGTYEQYF
CDR3nt: TGTGCCAGCAGGACAAGGACAGGGACCTACGAGCAGTACTTC

abundance: few
v_gene: TRBV7-9
d_gene: -
j_gene: TRBJ2-3
CDR3aa: CASNYGRGDADTQYF
CDR3nt: TGTGCCAGCAATTACGGTAGAGGGGACGCAGATACGCAGTATTTT

abundance: few
v_gene: TRBV20-1
d_gene: -
j_gene: TRBJ1-3
CDR3aa: CSASGAAGNTIYF
CDR3nt: TGCAGTGCTAGTGGGGCGGCAGGAAACACCATATATTTT

abundance: once
v_gene: TRBV20-1
d_gene: -
j_gene: TRBJ2-7
CDR3aa: CSARAKTGEQYF
CDR3nt: TGCAGTGCTAGAGCCAAGACGGGAGAGCAGTACTTC

abundance: -
v_gene: TRBV28
d_gene: -
j_gene: TRBJ1-1
CDR3aa: CASSFPGRLNTEAFF
CDR3nt: TGTGCCAGCAGTTTCCCGGGACGTTTGAACACTGAAGCTTTCTTT

abundance: few
v_gene: TRBV25-1
d_gene: TRBD1
j_gene: TRBJ2-7
CDR3aa: CASRRQGPLSYEQYF
CDR3nt: TGTGCCAGCAGAAGACAGGGCCCTCTCTCCTACGAGCAGTACTTC

abundance: -
v_gene: TRBV7-2
d_gene: TRBD2
j_gene: TRBJ2-5
CDR3aa: CASSSAGGWRETQYF
CDR3nt: TGTGCCAGCAGCTCAGCGGGAGGGTGGCGGGAGACCCAGTACTTC

abundance: -
v_gene: TRBV5-1
d_gene: -
j_gene: TRBJ2-3
CDR3aa: CASSSGTAPSTDTQYF
CDR3nt: TGCGCCAGCAGCTCGGGGACTGCTCCTAGCACAGATACGCAGTATTTT

abundance: once
v_gene: TRBV20-1
d_gene: TRBD1
j_gene: TRBJ2-3
CDR3aa: CSARVRDRAPQGTQYF
CDR3nt: TGCAGTGCTAGAGTTCGTGACAGGGCTCCTCAGGGTACGCAGTATTTT

abundance: many
v_gene: TRBV29-1
d_gene: -
j_gene: TRBJ1-3
CDR3aa: CSVRRGSGNTIYF
CDR3nt: TGCAGCGTGAGAAGAGGGTCTGGAAACACCATATATTTT

abundance: -
v_gene: TRBV20-1
d_gene: -
j_gene: TRBJ1-6
CDR3aa: CSASAGPRYSPLHF
CDR3nt: TGCAGTGCTAGTGCGGGCCCTAGGTACTCACCCCTCCACTTT

abundance: -
v_gene: TRBV20-1
d_gene: TRBD2
j_gene: TRBJ2-5
CDR3aa: CSAIHPTNSGVQETQYF
CDR3nt: TGCAGTGCTATCCACCCGACTAATAGCGGGGTTCAAGAGACCCAGTACTTC

abundance: few
v_gene: TRBV13
d_gene: -
j_gene: TRBJ2-1
CDR3aa: CASSIERSYNEQFF
CDR3nt: TGTGCCAGCAGCATAGAGAGGTCCTACAATGAGCAGTTCTTC

abundance: many
v_gene: TRBV7-3
d_gene: TRBD2
j_gene: TRBJ2-3
CDR3aa: CASSLKGLAGFTDTQYF
CDR3nt: TGTGCCAGCAGCTTAAAGGGACTAGCGGGTTTCACAGATACGCAGTATTTT

abundance: -
v_gene: TRBV7-7
d_gene: TRBD1
j_gene: TRBJ2-1
CDR3aa: CASSPGQVTYNEQFF
CDR3nt: TGTGCTAGCAGCCCGGGACAGGTTACCTACAATGAGCAGTTCTTC

abundance: -
v_gene: TRBV18
d_gene: -
j_gene: TRBJ1-5
CDR3aa: CASSPLGQGNQPQHF
CDR3nt: TGTGCCAGCTCACCACTAGGTCAGGGCAATCAGCCCCAGCATTTT

abundance: few
v_gene: TRBV20-1
d_gene: TRBD2
j_gene: TRBJ2-1
CDR3aa: CSASSTSGSRGEQFF
CDR3nt: TGCAGTGCTAGCTCAACGAGCGGGAGTAGGGGTGAGCAGTTCTTC

abundance: -
v_gene: TRBV6-5
d_gene: TRBD1
j_gene: TRBJ1-1
CDR3aa: CASSSRVQGAVSTEAFF
CDR3nt: TGTGCCAGCAGTTCCCGAGTCCAGGGGGCAGTAAGCACTGAAGCTTTCTTT

abundance: few
v_gene: TRBV6-5
d_gene: -
j_gene: TRBJ1-6
CDR3aa: CASSYSRRNYNSPLHF
CDR3nt: TGTGCCAGCAGTTACTCCAGACGGAACTATAATTCACCCCTCCACTTT

abundance: -
v_gene: TRBV4-1
d_gene: TRBD1
j_gene: TRBJ2-7
CDR3aa: CASRFRQGLYEQYF
CDR3nt: TGCGCCAGCAGGTTTAGACAGGGGCTCTACGAGCAGTACTTC

abundance: -
v_gene: TRBV24-1
d_gene: -
j_gene: TRBJ2-5
CDR3aa: CATSADQETQYF
CDR3nt: TGTGCCACCAGTGCTGATCAAGAGACCCAGTACTTC

abundance: few
v_gene: TRBV10-3
d_gene: TRBD1
j_gene: TRBJ2-7
CDR3aa: CAISTGQGAVEQYF
CDR3nt: TGTGCCATCAGCACAGGACAGGGGGCTGTCGAGCAGTACTTC

abundance: -
v_gene: TRBV27
d_gene: -
j_gene: TRBJ2-5
CDR3aa: CASSPSFARETQYF
CDR3nt: TGTGCCAGCAGTCCTTCTTTCGCGAGGGAGACCCAGTACTTC

abundance: few
v_gene: TRBV2
d_gene: TRBD1
j_gene: TRBJ1-2
CDR3aa: CASIPGQDYGYTF
CDR3nt: TGTGCCAGCATCCCGGGACAGGACTATGGCTACACCTTC

abundance: few
v_gene: TRBV4-1
d_gene: TRBD2
j_gene: TRBJ2-1
CDR3aa: CASSHNPGLAGTYNEQFF
CDR3nt: TGCGCCAGCAGCCACAACCCGGGACTAGCGGGAACCTACAATGAGCAGTTCTTC

abundance: -
v_gene: TRBV19
d_gene: -
j_gene: TRBJ2-7
CDR3aa: CASRMTGHDYEQYF
CDR3nt: TGTGCCAGTAGGATGACCGGACATGACTACGAGCAGTACTTC

abundance: -
v_gene: TRBV7-7
d_gene: -
j_gene: TRBJ2-1
CDR3aa: CASSSSPRSLPYNEQFF
CDR3nt: TGTGCTAGCAGCTCCTCTCCCCGATCCCTCCCCTACAATGAGCAGTTCTTC

abundance: -
v_gene: TRBV20-1
d_gene: TRBD2
j_gene: TRBJ2-1
CDR3aa: CSLAGGPGDEQFF
CDR3nt: TGCAGTCTAGCGGGAGGGCCGGGAGATGAGCAGTTCTTC

abundance: -
v_gene: TRBV6-5
d_gene: -
j_gene: TRBJ2-7
CDR3aa: CASTNEQYF
CDR3nt: TGTGCCAGCACGAACGAGCAGTACTTC

abundance: many
v_gene: TRBV20-1
d_gene: -
j_gene: TRBJ1-2
CDR3aa: CSGSPGTNYGYTF
CDR3nt: TGCAGTGGTAGTCCGGGGACTAACTATGGCTACACCTTC

abundance: few
v_gene: TRBV12-3/TRBV12-4
d_gene: -
j_gene: TRBJ2-2
CDR3aa: CASRVGGSNTGELFF
CDR3nt: TGTGCCAGCAGGGTTGGGGGGAGTAACACCGGGGAGCTGTTTTTT

abundance: -
v_gene: TRBV6-2/TRBV6-3
d_gene: -
j_gene: TRBJ1-2
CDR3aa: CASSRPRNNYGYTF
CDR3nt: TGTGCCAGCAGCCGGCCCAGGAATAACTATGGCTACACCTTC

abundance: few
v_gene: TRBV28
d_gene: -
j_gene: TRBJ2-7
CDR3aa: CASSYSYEQYF
CDR3nt: TGTGCCAGCAGTTACTCCTACGAGCAGTACTTC